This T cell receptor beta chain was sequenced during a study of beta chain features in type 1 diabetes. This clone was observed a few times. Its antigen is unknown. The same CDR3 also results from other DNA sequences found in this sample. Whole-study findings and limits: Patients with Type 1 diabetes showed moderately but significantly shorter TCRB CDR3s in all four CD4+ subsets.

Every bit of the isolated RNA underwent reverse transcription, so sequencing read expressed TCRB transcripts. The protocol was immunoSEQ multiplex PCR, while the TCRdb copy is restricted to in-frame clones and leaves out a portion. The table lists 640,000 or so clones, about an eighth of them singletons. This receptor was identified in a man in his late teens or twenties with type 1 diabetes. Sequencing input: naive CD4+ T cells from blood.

The chain's CDR3 is CASSPGTVNQPQHF. DNA for the CDR3: TGTGCCAGCAGTCCCGGGACAGTGAATCAGCCCCAGCATTTT. This chain links TRBV6-5 with TRBJ1-5; 7 bases match TRBD1. The CDR3 is 14 amino acids. The V gene's germline CDR1 is MNHEY and CDR2 SVGAGI. The V and J ends lost 5 bases and 4 bases, in that order; junction bases with no gene match: 5.